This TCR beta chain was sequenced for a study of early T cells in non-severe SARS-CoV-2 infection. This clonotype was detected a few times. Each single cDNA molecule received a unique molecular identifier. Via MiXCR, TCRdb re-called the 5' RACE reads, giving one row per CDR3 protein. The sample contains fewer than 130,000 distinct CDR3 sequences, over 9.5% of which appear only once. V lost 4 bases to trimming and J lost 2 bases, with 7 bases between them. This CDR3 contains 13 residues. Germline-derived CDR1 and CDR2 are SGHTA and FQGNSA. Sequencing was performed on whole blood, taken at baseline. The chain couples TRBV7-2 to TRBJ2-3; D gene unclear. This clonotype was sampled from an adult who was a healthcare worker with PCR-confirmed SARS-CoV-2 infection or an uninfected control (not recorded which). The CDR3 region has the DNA TGTGCCAGCAGCTCCTGGAACACAGATACGCAGTATTTT. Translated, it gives CASSSWNTDTQYF.